One sample yielded the 7 T cell receptor beta chains listed below, sequenced in a study of T-cell reconstitution after alpha-beta-depleted transplantation in children. Preparation of the TCRbeta library was carried out with unique molecular identifiers. TCRdb used MiXCR to reprocess the PCR reads, holding one entry per CDR3 protein. This sample has about 210,000 distinct CDR3 sequences, with over 15% found just once. Specimen: PBMCs, mostly from graft donor cells, collected 360 days after TCRalphabeta/CD19-depleted stem cell transplant. The source of these receptors is a male patient under 10 years old who had a stem cell transplant for acute lymphoblastic leukemia, so the T cells may come from the graft donor.

The chain has TRBV28 and TRBJ2-2, with D unclear. V was trimmed by 1 base and J by 0 bases, leaving 6 bases between them. Germline V gene data show CDR1 as MDHEN and CDR2 as SYDVKM. The CDR3 runs 15 residues. Written as DNA, the CDR3 is TGTGCCAGCAGTTTATCTCCCGCGAACACCGGGGAGCTGTTTTTT. This sequence encodes CASSLSPANTGELFF.

This chain links TRBV12-3 or TRBV12-4 with TRBJ2-3; perhaps TRBD2 as D (5 bases). This CDR3 is 14 amino acids long. Deletions cut 7 bases from V and 2 bases from J, with 13 bases between. DNA for the CDR3: TGTGCCAGCACCTTTGGAGGAAACACAGATACGCAGTATTTT. It codes for CASTFGGNTDTQYF.

This clonotype was observed a few times. J is TRBJ2-7 and V is TRBV12-3 or TRBV12-4; no firm D call. V lost 6 bases, J lost 3 bases, and 18 bases lay in between. The CDR3 runs 15 residues. The CDR3 protein is CASRARWQPFYEQYF. CDR3 in DNA: TGTGCCAGCAGAGCACGATGGCAGCCTTTCTACGAGCAGTACTTC.

V is TRBV2 and J is TRBJ2-7, with D unresolved. The CDR3 spans 14 residues. V gave up 6 bases and J gave up 0 bases, with 12 bases separating them. Germline V gene lookup returns CDR1 SNHLY and CDR2 FYNNEI. CDR3 DNA: TGTGCCAGCAGCCCGACTCAATCCTCCTACGAGCAGTACTTC. This codes for CASSPTQSSYEQYF.

The CDR3 DNA follows: TGTGCCAGTAGTGTGATCCTAATGGACACCGGGGAGCTGTTTTTT. Amino acids: CASSVILMDTGELFF. The J gene is TRBJ2-2, the V gene TRBV19; no definite D call. Trimming removed 5 bases from V and 3 bases from J, with 13 bases in between. The CDR3 length is 15 residues. In germline, CDR1 is LNHDA, CDR2 SQIVND (reference sequence).

The chain links TRBV5-1 to TRBJ2-2, with D perhaps matching TRBD2 (6 bases). The germline CDR1 and CDR2 sequences are SGHRS and YFSETQ. V was shortened by 4 bases and J by 5 bases, with 6 bases between the two germline ends. This CDR3 region has 12 residues. The CDR3 DNA sequence: TGCGCCAGCAGCGCGGGGACCGGGGAGCTGTTTTTT. Translation: CASSAGTGELFF.

The chain couples TRBV5-1 to TRBJ2-3; no clear D. This CDR3 comprises 14 residues. Looked up from germline, CDR1 is SGHRS and CDR2 is YFSETQ. Trimming cost V 1 base and J 2 bases, with 8 bases left between them. CDR3 sequence (DNA): TGCGCCAGCAGCTTGTATCAGTCCACAGATACGCAGTATTTT. It is translated as CASSLYQSTDTQYF. Full variable domain (outside the CDR3, taken from reference TRBV5-1 and TRBJ2-3): KAGVTQTPRYLIKTRGQQVTLSCSPISGHRSVSWYQQTPGQGLQFLFEYFSETQRNKGNFPGRFSGRQFSNSRSEMNVSTLELGDSALYLCASSLYQSTDTQYFGPGTRLTVL.